The sequence of this T cell receptor beta chain was determined in a study of tumor-infiltrating lymphocytes in primary liver carcinoma. With respect to this clonotype: A clone one base away is much larger, so this may be a read error.

A constant-region primer served to make TCR beta cDNA from roughly 460 ng total RNA. Modified slightly, ARM-PCR produced TCR beta libraries over three nested multiplex PCR rounds. A C-beta reverse primer and TRBV1-TRBV30 forward primers served in each of the first two PCR rounds, at ten to eleven cycles apiece. TCRdb ran MiXCR on the multiplex PCR reads and lists one entry per CDR3 protein. The table lists 300,000 to 400,000 distinct CDR3 sequences, about two thirds of them singletons, with about 6% in the top ten. Unsorted whole blood served as the source of blood RNA, and germline DNA was extracted as well. Germline CDR1 reads MNHNS; CDR2 reads SASEGT. CDR3 length: 16 amino acids. With 1 base removed from V and 2 bases from J, the gap between germline ends came to 15 bases.

Sequenced input: peripheral blood. This chain links TRBV6-1 with TRBJ2-7; TRBD1 is a possible D gene (6 bases). The sequence was obtained from a man aged 40-55 years with primary liver carcinoma and hepatitis B virus infection. The CDR3 loop is CASSEDSRDITYEQYF. The CDR3 coding sequence is TGTGCCAGCAGTGAAGACTCGAGGGACATAACCTACGAGCAGTACTTC.